This record concerns one T cell receptor (beta chain) sequence. Its specificity is not known. Each TCR library used about 500 ng of total RNA and a linear amplification protocol. TCRdb analysed the reads with MiXCR anew, one entry per CDR3 protein. The sample carries 200,000 or so distinct CDR3 sequences, about 76% recorded once. This sample was included in a study of healthy donors' naive CD4 and CD8 T cells. In the study overall: Donors spanned ages 20-25, 40-50 and 60-70 years, half female. Study-wide results and caveats: Chains were not paired, since alpha and beta were sequenced in bulk. About an eighth of CD4/CD8 propensity variance appeared explained by V, J and CDR3 charge.

The CDR3 length is 14 residues. Trimming stripped 6 bases from V and 2 bases from J, with 11 bases between. Germline values: CDR1 SNHLY, CDR2 FYNNEI. This chain connects TRBV2 to TRBJ2-1; possibly TRBD2 for D (6 bases). Sequencing input: naive CD4+ and CD8+ T cells sorted from blood, pooled from several donors. The source of this sequence is a pool of human donors in good health; the sample pools cells from several healthy donors. CDR3 nucleotide sequence: TGTGCCAGCAGCTCCGCGGGGCCCTACAATGAGCAGTTCTTC. Translating gives CASSSAGPYNEQFF.